What follows are 32 T cell receptor beta chains derived from one specimen sequenced in a study of cytomegalovirus exposure and HLA in healthy donors. In the PCR, 60 Vbeta and 13 Jbeta primers were used. This table comes from immunoSEQ multiplex PCR, and its TCRdb copy is limited to in-frame clones, with some not included. Its listing shows around 78,000 clones. The sequenced sample was PBMCs. Receptors were obtained from a man aged 18 to 30 in good health and CMV-seropositive.

The rearrangement uses TRBV21-1 and TRBJ1-2; the D call in the table, TRBD1, was not verified against the DNA. TRBV21-1 is a pseudogene segment. The CDR3 has 17 amino acids. The CDR3 DNA follows: TGTGCCAACCCCCCCGGGGACAGGGGGGAACTTAGTTATGGCTACACCTTC. Its protein product is CANPPGDRGELSYGYTF.

The V call is TRBV29-1, the J call TRBJ1-4; TRBD1 agrees at 7 bases. With V trimmed by 3 bases and J by 7 bases, 17 bases remained unmatched. The germline V gene encodes CDR1 SQVTM and CDR2 ANQGSEA. CDR3 length equals 17 residues. Written as DNA, the CDR3 is TGCAGCGTTGAGGTCGAAGACAGGGAATTCTTTGGTGAAAAACTGTTTTTT. It yields the protein CSVEVEDREFFGEKLFF.

The rearrangement uses TRBV30 and TRBJ2-3; perhaps TRBD2 as D (6 bases). This CDR3 comprises 13 residues. V was shortened by 3 bases and J by 4 bases, with 11 bases between the two germline ends. CDR1 and CDR2 (germline): GTSNPN, SVGIG (reference sequence). CDR3 DNA sequence: TGTGCCTGGAGCGTAGGGGAGGCAGATACGCAGTATTTT. Translating gives CAWSVGEADTQYF.

This chain connects TRBV6-1 to TRBJ1-4; TRBD1 might be the D (6 bases). The CDR3 extends over 15 amino acids. Germline CDR1 reads MNHNS; CDR2 reads SASEGT. Trimming took off 0 bases at V and 6 bases at J, with 11 bases between the two ends. This CDR3 is CASSEARGLDEKLFF. CDR3 bases: TGTGCCAGCAGTGAAGCAAGGGGGTTGGATGAAAAACTGTTTTTT.

This chain connects TRBV2 to TRBJ2-2; D is perhaps TRBD1 (5 bases). This CDR3 region has 12 residues. Germline V CDR1 and CDR2: SNHLY, FYNNEI. Trimming pared 8 bases from V and 4 bases from J, leaving 8 bases between. CDR3 protein: CASGTGTGELFF. CDR3 coding DNA: TGTGCCAGCGGAACAGGCACCGGGGAGCTGTTTTTT.

V usage is TRBV27 and J usage is TRBJ2-5, with D possibly being TRBD2 (6 bases). The J call is in doubt because the DNA end fits TRBJ2-7 better. This CDR3 is 14 amino acids long. Germline V gives CDR1 MNHEY, CDR2 SMNVEV (reference sequence). The CDR3 nucleotides read TGTGCCAGCAGTGACTCCGGGAGCTCCTACGAGCAGTACTTC. It translates to CASSDSGSSYEQYF.

The chain has TRBV5-1 and TRBJ2-5, with 7 bases lining up with TRBD1. The CDR3 runs to 16 residues. The J segment lost 0 bases and the V segment lost 1 base, leaving 6 bases of the junction unmatched. The germline V gene has CDR1 SGHRS and CDR2 YFSETQ. The CDR3 region has the DNA TGCGCCAGCAGCTTGTCAGGCAGGGGGTACCAAGAGACCCAGTACTTC. Translation gives CASSLSGRGYQETQYF. Looking up the rest from reference TRBV5-1 and TRBJ2-5 gives the full variable domain: KAGVTQTPRYLIKTRGQQVTLSCSPISGHRSVSWYQQTPGQGLQFLFEYFSETQRNKGNFPGRFSGRQFSNSRSEMNVSTLELGDSALYLCASSLSGRGYQETQYFGPGTRLLVL.

V and J are TRBV30 and TRBJ2-3; TRBD2 aligns across 7 bases. CDR3 length equals 13 residues. Trimming removed 1 base from V and 9 bases from J; junction bases left unmatched: 7. Germline V CDR1 and CDR2: GTSNPN, SVGIG (reference sequence). The CDR3 is CAWSAAGEGTQYF. DNA of the CDR3: TGTGCCTGGAGTGCTGCGGGGGAGGGGACGCAGTATTTT.

The rearrangement links TRBV4-2 to TRBJ1-2; D gene ambiguous. The CDR3 runs to 17 residues. V lost 0 bases, J lost 4 bases, and 18 bases lay in between. Looked up from germline, CDR1 is LGHNA and CDR2 is YNFKEQ. CDR3 in DNA: TGTGCCAGCAGCCAAGAGCTGGAGGCGGGTTTTGGCTATGGCTACACCTTC. Its protein product is CASSQELEAGFGYGYTF.

The chain has TRBV28 and TRBJ1-5; TRBD1 is a possible D gene (6 bases). Germline CDR1 reads MDHEN; CDR2 reads SYDVKM. This CDR3 is built from 16 residues. V lost 5 bases and J 9 bases, leaving 23 bases between the germline ends. CDR3 in amino acids: CASSPHLTGREGPQHF. In nucleotides, the CDR3 is TGTGCCAGCAGTCCCCACCTGACAGGCCGCGAGGGGCCCCAGCATTTT.

The chain employs TRBV19 and TRBJ2-3; a possible D gene is TRBD1 (5 bases). The CDR3 is 13 amino acids. The V and J ends lost 5 bases and 3 bases respectively, with 9 bases between them. Germline loops: CDR1 LNHDA, CDR2 SQIVND (reference sequence). CDR3 in DNA: TGTGCCAGTAGTGTTGGACAAACAGATACGCAGTATTTT. This codes for CASSVGQTDTQYF.

This chain connects TRBV15 to TRBJ2-3; 12 nucleotides align to TRBD1. The CDR3 is 14 amino acids. Germline V gene lookup returns CDR1 LNHNV and CDR2 YYDKDF (reference sequence). The J segment lost 5 bases and the V segment lost 8 bases, leaving 5 bases of the junction unmatched. The CDR3 sequence: CATLGTGGLDTQYF. The CDR3, as DNA: TGTGCCACCCTAGGGACAGGGGGCTTAGATACGCAGTATTTT.

This sequence joins TRBV7-2 and TRBJ2-7, with D possibly being TRBD2 (7 bases). There are 16 residues in the CDR3. Germline V gives CDR1 SGHTA, CDR2 FQGNSA. Deletions cut 5 bases from V and 3 bases from J, with 20 bases between. CDR3 loop: CASSPGGKGVFYEQYF. The CDR3 DNA follows: TGTGCCAGCAGCCCCGGGGGGAAGGGGGTTTTCTACGAGCAGTACTTC.

This chain joins TRBV5-1 and TRBJ2-7; D gene uncertain. This CDR3 spans 13 amino acids. Germline CDR1 reads SGHRS; CDR2 reads YFSETQ. V was cut by 0 bases and J by 1 base, with 5 bases left in between. The CDR3 bases are TGCGCCAGCAGCTTGGGAGAGTCCTACGAGCAGTACTTC. It codes for CASSLGESYEQYF.

This chain links TRBV6-6 with TRBJ2-3; TRBD1 agrees at 8 bases. The ends lost 6 bases at V and 1 base at J; junction bases unmatched: 6. CDR3 length: 15 residues. Germline loops: CDR1 MNHNY, CDR2 SVGAGI (reference sequence). In nucleotides, the CDR3 is TGTGCCAGCAGCCGCCAGGGGGCTCGCACAGATACGCAGTATTTT. Protein product: CASSRQGARTDTQYF.

The genes are TRBV6-5 and TRBJ1-1; TRBD1 agrees at 7 bases. This CDR3 region has 16 residues. Unmatched junction bases numbered 12, after V lost 2 bases and J lost 6 bases. Per germline, CDR1 MNHEY and CDR2 SVGAGI. The CDR3 DNA follows: TGTGCCAGCAGTTACAGGTTAGGGGGCGTGGACCCTGAAGCTTTCTTT. Its protein is CASSYRLGGVDPEAFF.

CDR3 in amino acids: CSARGDEQFF. CDR3 sequence (DNA): TGCAGTGCCAGGGGTGATGAGCAGTTCTTC. The chain employs TRBV20-1 and TRBJ2-1; D is possibly TRBD1 (6 bases). With 6 bases removed from V and 8 bases from J, the gap between germline ends came to 8 bases. The germline V gene encodes CDR1 DFQATT and CDR2 SNEGSKA (reference sequence). This CDR3 has 10 residues.

The DNA for the CDR3 is TGTGCCAGCGGGTTGACAGGGACAGAGACCCAGTACTTC. As protein: CASGLTGTETQYF. The chain joins TRBV5-4 to TRBJ2-5; 7 bases are a match to TRBD1. The CDR3 has 13 amino acids. In germline, CDR1 is SGHNT, CDR2 YYREEE (reference sequence). The V and J ends lost 7 bases and 4 bases, in that order; junction bases with no gene match: 7.

V is TRBV5-8 and J is TRBJ2-1; D is undetermined. The CDR3 is made up of 12 amino acids. CDR1 is SGHTS, CDR2 YDEGEE, per germline. V lost 2 bases to trimming and J lost 4 bases, with 4 bases between them. The CDR3 DNA sequence: TGTGCCAGCAGCTTCGGTTACAATGAGCAGTTCTTC. It translates to CASSFGYNEQFF.

The chain joins TRBV20-1 to TRBJ1-4; D is unclear. Germline lookup yields CDR1 DFQATT and CDR2 SNEGSKA (reference sequence). This CDR3 has 11 amino acids. Trimming left V 6 bases short and J 7 bases short, with 9 bases between. The CDR3 loop reads CSARVPEKLFF. The DNA of the CDR3 is TGCAGTGCCCGGGTCCCTGAAAAACTGTTTTTT.

This chain uses TRBV5-1 with TRBJ2-5; the D gene is possibly TRBD1 (6 bases). The CDR3 is 14 amino acids. Germline V gives CDR1 SGHRS, CDR2 YFSETQ. Trimming removed 4 bases from V and 2 bases from J, with 12 bases in between. The CDR3 DNA reads TGCGCCAGCAGCCCACAGGGAGTTCAAGAGACCCAGTACTTC. It specifies CASSPQGVQETQYF.

The chain recombines TRBV5-8 with TRBJ1-5; tentative D call: TRBD1 (5 bases). Germline V CDR1 and CDR2: SGHTS, YDEGEE. The CDR3 length is 15 residues. Trimming left V 5 bases short and J 3 bases short, with 15 bases between. CDR3 protein: CASRGWGDYNQPQHF. CDR3 sequence (DNA): TGTGCCAGCAGGGGGTGGGGGGACTACAATCAGCCCCAGCATTTT.

The chain uses TRBV5-1 and TRBJ1-6, with TRBD1 matching over 8 bases. Looked up from germline, CDR1 is SGHRS and CDR2 is YFSETQ. The J segment lost 9 bases and the V segment lost 0 bases, leaving 2 bases of the junction unmatched. This CDR3 has 14 residues. The CDR3 is CASSLADRASPLHF. CDR3 nucleotides: TGCGCCAGCAGCTTGGCGGACAGGGCTTCACCCCTCCACTTT.

The chain has TRBV30 and TRBJ1-2, with D possibly matching TRBD1 (5 bases). Trimming shortened V by 0 bases and J by 3 bases, and 20 bases separated the two germline ends. CDR1 GTSNPN and CDR2 SVGIG come from the germline V gene (reference sequence). The CDR3 contains 17 residues. The CDR3 nucleotides are TGTGCCTGGAGTGTACAGGTACCGCTCCTAAGGGACTATGGCTACACCTTC. Translation gives CAWSVQVPLLRDYGYTF.

This chain connects TRBV15 to TRBJ2-2; 7 bases agree with TRBD1. The CDR3 has 15 amino acids. The germline V gene has CDR1 LNHNV and CDR2 YYDKDF (reference sequence). After removal of 6 bases from V and 6 bases from J, the junction contained 10 bases not matched to a gene. The CDR3 protein is CATSPMTGTPGELFF. The CDR3 DNA follows: TGTGCCACCAGTCCTATGACAGGGACCCCCGGGGAGCTGTTTTTT. The variable domain in full, with the rest retrieved from reference TRBV15 and TRBJ2-2, is DAMVIQNPRYQVTQFGKPVTLSCSQTLNHNVMYWYQQKSSQAPKLLFHYYDKDFNNEADTPDNFQSRRPNTSFCFLDIRSPGLGDTAMYLCATSPMTGTPGELFFGEGSRLTVL.

The rearrangement joins TRBV4-1 to TRBJ2-7, with unresolved D. Germline-derived CDR1 and CDR2 are MGHRA and YSYEKL. The CDR3 runs to 16 residues. V dropped 0 bases and J dropped 3 bases, with 15 bases sitting between them. CDR3 nucleotides: TGCGCCAGCAGCCAAGATACCGCGACTGAGGACTACGAGCAGTACTTC. It specifies CASSQDTATEDYEQYF.

The chain combines TRBV5-1 with TRBJ2-1; TRBD1 might be the D (6 bases). Trimming took 10 bases from V and 0 from J, leaving 11 bases between them. The CDR3 spans 13 residues. Germline loops: CDR1 SGHRS, CDR2 YFSETQ. The CDR3 is CASKDSSYNEQFF. The CDR3 nucleotides are TGCGCCTCCAAGGACAGCTCCTACAATGAGCAGTTCTTC.

This chain uses TRBV7-9 with TRBJ2-5; TRBD2 matches 13 bases. V shed 5 bases, J shed 5 bases, and the junction held 11 bases outside the gene matches. The germline V gene has CDR1 SEHNR and CDR2 FQNEAQ (reference sequence). This CDR3 is built from 17 residues. The CDR3 here is CASSPRTSGRFRETQYF. Here the CDR3 DNA reads TGTGCCAGCAGCCCGCGGACTAGCGGGAGATTTAGGGAGACCCAGTACTTC.

V and J are TRBV6-1 and TRBJ1-6; unclear D gene. The CDR3 has 15 amino acids. Deletions cut 2 bases from V and 7 bases from J, with 12 bases between. Germline V gene sequence: CDR1 MNHNS, CDR2 SASEGT. The CDR3 bases are TGTGCCAGCAGTGAAACCTTGGGTAGCAATTCACCCCTCCACTTT. Amino acids: CASSETLGSNSPLHF.

The genes are TRBV9 and TRBJ2-2; D possibly corresponds to TRBD2 (6 bases). Germline V gives CDR1 SGDLS, CDR2 YYNGEE. The CDR3 totals 17 residues. V dropped 0 bases and J dropped 3 bases, with 15 bases sitting between them. The CDR3 sequence: CASSVEGLNPYTGELFF. For the CDR3, the DNA is TGTGCCAGCAGCGTAGAGGGACTGAACCCCTACACCGGGGAGCTGTTTTTT.

The chain joins TRBV5-1 to TRBJ1-6; no firm D call. Germline lookup yields CDR1 SGHRS and CDR2 YFSETQ. The length of the CDR3 is 13 residues. V was trimmed by 4 bases and J by 2 bases, leaving 4 bases between them. The CDR3 is CASSAAYNSPLHF. As DNA, the CDR3 is TGCGCCAGCAGCGCGGCCTATAATTCACCCCTCCACTTT. Variable domain in full (rest from reference TRBV5-1 and TRBJ1-6): KAGVTQTPRYLIKTRGQQVTLSCSPISGHRSVSWYQQTPGQGLQFLFEYFSETQRNKGNFPGRFSGRQFSNSRSEMNVSTLELGDSALYLCASSAAYNSPLHFGNGTRLTVT.

The chain joins TRBV5-4 to TRBJ2-7; 13 nucleotides line up with TRBD2. Trimming cost V 4 bases and J 5 bases; bases outside gene matches: 3. The CDR3 sequence is 14 residues long. Germline values: CDR1 SGHNT, CDR2 YYREEE (reference sequence). The CDR3 region is CASSPGLAGNEQYF. The CDR3 DNA sequence: TGTGCCAGCAGCCCGGGACTAGCGGGAAACGAGCAGTACTTC.